This TCR beta chain came from a study of blood T cell repertoires in COVID-19. The data were produced by immunoSEQ multiplex PCR, yet TCRdb's version contains in-frame clones alone and is incomplete. The data hold about 51,000 clones, with just over 85% observed a single time. The CDR3 covers 14 residues. Per the germline V gene, CDR1 is ENHRY and CDR2 is SYGVKD. V shed 10 bases, J shed 0 bases, and the junction held 5 bases outside the gene matches. The V call is TRBV10-3, the J call TRBJ2-2; 7 nucleotides line up with TRBD1. The sample taken for sequencing was peripheral blood. The source is a man at least 80 years old with active COVID-19. Written as DNA, the CDR3 is TGTGCCACGGGGACAGTTGCGAACACCGGGGAGCTGTTTTTT. Protein: CATGTVANTGELFF.